A single sample is the source of the 17 T cell receptor beta chains below, sequenced in a study of blood T cell repertoires in COVID-19. This table comes from immunoSEQ multiplex PCR, and its TCRdb copy is limited to in-frame clones, with some not included. Altogether about 250,000 clones are present, around 91% being singletons, with the ten largest covering 2.4%. What was sequenced was PBMCs or T cells enriched from blood (not recorded which). The receptors stem from a young woman who had recovered from COVID-19.

This chain uses TRBV5-1 with TRBJ1-2; the match to TRBD1 covers 7 bases. V lost 4 bases, J lost 8 bases, and 11 bases stayed unmatched. Germline CDR1 reads SGHRS; CDR2 reads YFSETQ. The length of the CDR3 is 14 residues. CDR3 region: CASSPGQQDSGYTF. CDR3 bases: TGCGCCAGCAGCCCGGGACAGCAGGACAGCGGCTACACCTTC.

V and J are TRBV7-9 and TRBJ1-5; 7 nucleotides align to TRBD1. This CDR3 contains 15 residues. Germline V lookup: CDR1 SEHNR, CDR2 FQNEAQ (reference sequence). V lost 1 base and J lost 2; bases outside the gene matches: 2. CDR3 region: CASSLEGAGNQPQHF. In DNA form, the CDR3 reads TGTGCCAGCAGCTTAGAGGGGGCTGGCAATCAGCCCCAGCATTTT.

The chain employs TRBV7-9 and TRBJ2-5; TRBD2 matches at 11 bases. CDR1 and CDR2 (germline): SEHNR, FQNEAQ (reference sequence). The CDR3 runs to 14 residues. V gave up 5 bases and J gave up 3 bases; unmatched junction bases: 2. The chain's CDR3 is CASSPGLAEETQYF. The CDR3, as DNA: TGTGCCAGCAGCCCGGGACTAGCGGAAGAGACCCAGTACTTC.

V and J are TRBV11-1 and TRBJ2-3; D perhaps matches TRBD2 (5 bases). The CDR3 has 16 amino acids. V was shortened by 6 bases and J by 6 bases, with 22 bases between the two germline ends. Germline V gene lookup returns CDR1 SGHAT and CDR2 FQDESV (reference sequence). Here the CDR3 DNA reads TGTGCCAGCAGATTCGAACCGGGATTGACGGCGGATACGCAGTATTTT. It yields the protein CASRFEPGLTADTQYF.

The genes are TRBV5-8 and TRBJ2-7; the D gene is possibly TRBD2 (5 bases). This CDR3 spans 13 amino acids. V was clipped by 2 bases and J by 2 bases, with 8 bases between them. Germline CDR1 SGHTS, CDR2 YDEGEE. CDR3 in DNA: TGTGCCAGCAGCTTCGTCGGGACCTACGAGCAGTACTTC. As protein: CASSFVGTYEQYF.

This chain connects TRBV14 to TRBJ1-5; D perhaps matches TRBD1 (6 bases). V lost 4 bases, J lost 3 bases, and 10 bases lay in between. The CDR3 extends over 14 amino acids. Germline loops: CDR1 SGHDN, CDR2 FVKESK. Written as DNA, the CDR3 is TGTGCCAGCAGCCTAGGGGGTGACAATCAGCCCCAGCATTTT. The encoded protein is CASSLGGDNQPQHF.

The chain has TRBV3-1 (or the pseudogene TRBV3-2) and TRBJ2-1, with 10 bases aligning to TRBD2. This CDR3 contains 17 residues. CDR1 LGHDT and CDR2 YNNKEL come from the germline V gene (reference sequence). V shed 1 base and J 8 bases; nucleotides not matched to a gene: 11. Written as DNA, the CDR3 is TGTGCCAGCAGCCAAGCCCCGGGACTAGCGAGACTGGATGAGCAGTTCTTC. Translated: CASSQAPGLARLDEQFF.

This chain joins TRBV19 and TRBJ2-1, with 7 bases matching TRBD1. Germline V lookup: CDR1 LNHDA, CDR2 SQIVND (reference sequence). The CDR3 covers 15 residues. V was clipped by 1 base and J by 3 bases; unmatched bases: 3. As DNA, the CDR3 is TGTGCCAGTAGTATAGCCGGGGACAGCTACAATGAGCAGTTCTTC. Protein sequence: CASSIAGDSYNEQFF.

J is TRBJ2-1 and V is TRBV11-2; 7 positions agree with TRBD2. The V segment lost 5 bases and the J segment 10 bases; nucleotides outside the gene matches: 8. This CDR3 has 13 amino acids. Per germline, CDR1 SGHAT and CDR2 FQNNGV. The CDR3, as DNA: TGTGCCAGCAGCAGACTAGCTTCGTACGAGCAGTTCTTC. As protein: CASSRLASYEQFF.

The chain carries TRBV12-3 or TRBV12-4 and TRBJ2-3; 7 nucleotides match TRBD1. V lost 6 bases to trimming and J lost 4 bases; unmatched junction nucleotides: 4. This CDR3 region has 13 residues. The CDR3: CASRPTGADTQYF. The CDR3 nucleotides are TGTGCCAGCAGACCAACAGGGGCAGATACGCAGTATTTT.

The chain is built from TRBV2 and TRBJ2-5; 8 nucleotides line up with TRBD1. CDR1 and CDR2 from the germline V gene are SNHLY and FYNNEI. V gave up 7 bases and J gave up 5 bases; unmatched junction bases: 9. CDR3 length equals 14 residues. DNA for the CDR3: TGTGCCAGCAAGAGACAGGGGAGTCGTGAGACCCAGTACTTC. This codes for CASKRQGSRETQYF.

This clone was recorded once. The chain links TRBV7-8 to TRBJ1-2, with 11 bases matching TRBD1. Germline V gene lookup returns CDR1 SGHVS and CDR2 FQNEAQ. The CDR3 has 18 residues. J was trimmed by 6 bases and V by 1 base; bases with no gene match: 13. CDR3: CASSLGVARTGGFNGYTF. The CDR3 DNA is TGTGCCAGCAGCTTAGGGGTGGCGAGGACAGGGGGCTTTAATGGCTACACCTTC.

This clone was found once. V and J are TRBV24-1 and TRBJ2-1; 12 positions match TRBD2. The trim removed 3 bases at V and 1 base at J, leaving 0 bases unmatched. Looked up from germline, CDR1 is KGHDR and CDR2 is SFDVKD. The CDR3 spans 16 residues. The CDR3 sequence is CATSDTSGGSYNEQFF. The CDR3 DNA reads as TGTGCCACCAGTGATACTAGCGGGGGGTCCTACAATGAGCAGTTCTTC.

The rearrangement links TRBV15 to TRBJ1-4; maybe TRBD1 (5 bases). V shed 2 bases and J shed 5 bases, with 15 bases lying between them. This CDR3 has 16 residues. The germline gives CDR1 LNHNV, CDR2 YYDKDF (reference sequence). In DNA form, the CDR3 reads TGTGCCACCAGCAGATCTCGGGACGGGGGAAATGAAAAACTGTTTTTT. This encodes CATSRSRDGGNEKLFF.

The V call is TRBV5-1, the J call TRBJ2-3; D not certain. This CDR3 comprises 15 residues. The V end was cut by 0 bases, the J end by 2 bases, with 10 bases between. From germline, CDR1 is SGHRS and CDR2 YFSETQ. CDR3: CASSLGSEPTDTQYF. DNA of the CDR3: TGCGCCAGCAGCTTGGGATCTGAGCCCACAGATACGCAGTATTTT.

CDR3 protein: CASSSYGETGANVLTF. The CDR3 coding sequence is TGTGCCAGCAGCTCTTACGGGGAAACTGGGGCCAACGTCCTGACTTTC. The gene calls are TRBV11-3 and TRBJ2-6; tentatively, D is TRBD2 (5 bases). Trimming pared 4 bases from V and 2 bases from J, leaving 12 bases between. The germline CDR1 and CDR2 sequences are SGHNT and YENEEA. The CDR3 extends over 16 amino acids.

The chain carries TRBV6-5 and TRBJ2-7; D is possibly TRBD1 (5 bases). Germline CDR1 is MNHEY and CDR2 is SVGAGI. CDR3 length equals 11 residues. Trimming removed 6 bases from V and 6 bases from J, with 9 bases in between. The CDR3 DNA follows: TGTGCCAGCAGCCATAGGGGCGAGCAGTACTTC. Translation gives CASSHRGEQYF.